This T cell receptor beta chain is drawn from a study of PD-1 blockade in classical Hodgkin lymphoma. Study results and caveats: Newly diagnosed patients had diversity similar to the baseline diversity of complete responders. It was CD4+ TCR diversity, not CD8+, that rose significantly by C4D1. Reports indicated that newly diagnosed patients had lower baseline TCR diversity than healthy donors did. Later analyses included only patients treated at least 1 year post-ASCT.

Germline values: CDR1 MNHEY, CDR2 SVGAGI. Trimming removed 8 bases from V and 3 bases from J; junction bases left unmatched: 3. The CDR3 is 12 amino acids. Assay used: immunoSEQ multiplex PCR; TCRdb lists only in-frame clones, some missing. The table shows over 800 clones, with about three quarters occurring only once. Documented time point: cycle 4 day 1 (C4D1), after six to seven weeks of nivolumab. Every patient had relapsed following autologous stem cell transplantation, and cohorts differed in brentuximab vedotin exposure. Investigators obtained CD8+ T cells from thawed PBMCs by magnetic negative selection. In the case of this clone: The antigen is not known.

J is TRBJ2-7 and V is TRBV6-5; TRBD1 matches at 8 bases. The specimen comprised CD8+ T cells from blood, sampled before the fourth cycle of nivolumab. The sequence was collected from a human donor with classical Hodgkin lymphoma. Here the CDR3 reads CASRQGIYEQYF. The CDR3 nucleotides read TGTGCCAGCCGACAGGGGATCTACGAGCAGTACTTC.